In this sample, the clone carrying this T cell receptor beta chain turned up many times. Preparation of the TCRbeta library involved a method that used unique molecular identifiers. TCRdb re-derived calls from the PCR reads in MiXCR, one entry per CDR3 protein. The sample has more than 550,000 distinct CDR3 sequences, roughly a tenth seen once; the top ten hold about 4%. CDR1 and CDR2 from the germline V gene are SGHAT and FQNNGV. J was trimmed by 5 bases and V by 1 base; bases with no gene match: 12. There are 19 residues in the CDR3. The sample is drawn from a study of T-cell reconstitution after alpha-beta-depleted transplantation in children.

The sample consisted of PBMCs from the stem cell graft donor, taken from the stem cell graft. The chain has TRBV11-2 and TRBJ2-5; TRBD2 matches 14 bases. This receptor was identified in a human donor who donated a stem cell graft to a child with acute myeloid leukemia. CDR3 loop: CASSLVGGTSGSKRETQYF. The DNA of the CDR3 is TGTGCCAGCAGCTTAGTTGGTGGGACTAGCGGGAGTAAGAGGGAGACCCAGTACTTC.